This T cell receptor beta chain was found in a study of T cell changes during pregnancy in multiple sclerosis. The V and J ends lost 7 bases and 1 base, in that order; junction bases with no gene match: 13. Germline V gives CDR1 SQVTM, CDR2 ANQGSEA. The CDR3 runs 16 residues. Generated by immunoSEQ multiplex PCR, the TCRdb table keeps only in-frame clones and is missing some. The repertoire consists of 40,000 to 50,000 clones, with 89% occurring once and the leading ten covering 1.2%. The input for sequencing was CD4+ T cells from peripheral blood mononuclear cells, taken in the first trimester of pregnancy. This clonotype was sampled from a female donor with multiple sclerosis, enrolled in a pregnancy study. The chain recombines TRBV29-1 with TRBJ2-1, with 7 bases that match TRBD2. This chain's CDR3 is CSGAHPGSGSYNEQFF. The CDR3 DNA follows: TGCAGCGGTGCCCATCCGGGTAGCGGGTCCTACAATGAGCAGTTCTTC.